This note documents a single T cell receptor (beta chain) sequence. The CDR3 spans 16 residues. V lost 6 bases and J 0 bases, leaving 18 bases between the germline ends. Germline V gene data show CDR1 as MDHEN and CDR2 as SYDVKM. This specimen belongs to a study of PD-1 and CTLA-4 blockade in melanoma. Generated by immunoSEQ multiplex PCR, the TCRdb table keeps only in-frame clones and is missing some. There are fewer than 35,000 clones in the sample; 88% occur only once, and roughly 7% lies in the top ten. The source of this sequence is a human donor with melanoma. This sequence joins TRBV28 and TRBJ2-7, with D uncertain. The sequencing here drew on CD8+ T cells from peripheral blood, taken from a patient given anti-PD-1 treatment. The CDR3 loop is CASSPRGTTLSYEQYF. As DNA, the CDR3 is TGTGCCAGCAGCCCGCGAGGAACCACTCTCTCCTACGAGCAGTACTTC.